This T cell receptor (beta chain) was profiled in a study of blood T cell repertoires in COVID-19. The wider study: The origin of the acute and convalescent COVID-19 samples was the United States, Italy and Spain. PBMCs, B-cell-depleted T cells, or T cells provided the cDNA or gDNA that made up the material.

Authors' data handling: Reference gene primer amplification gave nucleated cell count estimates. The method was immunoSEQ multiplex PCR; TCRdb's version includes in-frame clones alone and lacks a portion of them. The V and J calls and clone size were taken over from that table, and D and trimming were inferred from the DNA. The sample holds about 37,000 clones, roughly 80% seen once. The ends lost 7 bases at V and 4 bases at J; junction bases unmatched: 4. The V gene's germline CDR1 is LGHNT and CDR2 FRNRAP. The CDR3 runs 13 residues. The receptor comes from a woman aged 70-85 years with acute or convalescent COVID-19. What was sequenced was peripheral blood. J is TRBJ2-5 and V is TRBV12-5, with TRBD2 identical over 9 bases. The CDR3 coding sequence is TGTGCTAGTGCCCCGCGGGGGGGAGAGACCCAGTACTTC. Translating gives CASAPRGGETQYF.